The 30 T cell receptor beta chains given below trace back to one sample, sequenced in a study of identical twins. TCRdb ran MiXCR on the 5' RACE reads and lists one entry per CDR3 protein. The data contain 400,000 to 500,000 distinct CDR3 sequences, approximately 15% of them singletons. In addition, the sample was reused for a study of yellow fever vaccine responses in identical twins.

Material for sequencing was CD4+ T cells sorted from blood. The receptors come from a woman between 18 and 29 years old in good health.

A word on this clonotype: This may stem from a read error, because a much larger clone lies one nucleotide away. This chain uses TRBV7-9 with TRBJ2-2; 7 bases line up with TRBD2. CDR3 length equals 15 residues. Unmatched junction bases numbered 9, after V lost 2 bases and J lost 9 bases. Germline loops: CDR1 SEHNR, CDR2 FQNEAQ (reference sequence). Written as DNA, the CDR3 is TGTGCCAGCAGCTTAAAAGCGGGAAAGGCCAGGGAGCTGTTTTTT. Amino acids: CASSLKAGKARELFF.

The table lists this clonotype with a few counts. The chain is built from TRBV7-2 and TRBJ1-2; D uncertain. Trimming shortened V by 6 bases and J by 1 base, and 12 bases separated the two germline ends. Looked up from germline, CDR1 is SGHTA and CDR2 is FQGNSA. The CDR3 is 14 amino acids. Written as DNA, the CDR3 is TGTGCCAGCAGTTCACTGGGCTTTAACTATGGCTACACCTTC. This translates into CASSSLGFNYGYTF.

This clonotype was observed a handful of times. This sequence joins TRBV7-2 and TRBJ1-2; TRBD1 aligns across 11 bases. Trimming cost V 5 bases and J 6 bases; bases outside gene matches: 14. The CDR3 has 17 residues. CDR1 SGHTA and CDR2 FQGNSA come from the germline V gene. For the CDR3, the DNA is TGTGCCAGCAGCAAAAGCTCCGGGACAGGGGGAGAGGATGGCTACACCTTC. Its translation is CASSKSSGTGGEDGYTF. Supplemented by reference TRBV7-2 and TRBJ1-2, the full variable domain reads GAGVSQSPSNKVTEKGKDVELRCDPISGHTALYWYRQSLGQGLEFLIYFQGNSAPDKSGLPSDRFSAERTGGSVSTLTIQRTQQEDSAVYLCASSKSSGTGGEDGYTFGSGTRLTVV.

This clonotype has only a few counts. The chain has TRBV4-2 and TRBJ2-6, with 7 bases matching TRBD1. The CDR3 extends over 18 amino acids. The trim removed 0 bases at V and 2 bases at J, leaving 7 bases unmatched. Germline assignment: CDR1 LGHNA and CDR2 YNFKEQ. As DNA, the CDR3 is TGTGCCAGCAGCCAAGATAAAGGGGGCACGGCTGGGGCCAACGTCCTGACTTTC. Translated: CASSQDKGGTAGANVLTF.

This clonotype has just a few counts. This rearrangement joins TRBV6-5 to TRBJ1-5, with D maybe TRBD1 (5 bases). This CDR3 is 12 amino acids long. V lost 6 bases, J lost 4 bases, and 7 bases lay in between. CDR1 and CDR2 (germline): MNHEY, SVGAGI. The DNA of the CDR3 is TGTGCCAGCAGGACAGTTAATCAGCCCCAGCATTTT. Protein product: CASRTVNQPQHF.

V and J are TRBV7-9 and TRBJ2-7; D is undetermined. The germline V gene encodes CDR1 SEHNR and CDR2 FQNEAQ (reference sequence). This CDR3 is 14 amino acids long. The V end was cut by 0 bases, the J end by 4 bases, with 10 bases between. The DNA of the CDR3 is TGTGCCAGCAGCTTAGCGTTGGATGAATACGAGCAGTACTTC. It is translated as CASSLALDEYEQYF.

This clonotype was counted between two and nine times. V and J are TRBV10-3 and TRBJ2-3, with 9 bases matching TRBD1. Germline values: CDR1 ENHRY, CDR2 SYGVKD. The CDR3 is made up of 14 amino acids. With 3 bases clipped from V and 6 bases from J, the junction kept 4 bases outside the gene matches. Here the CDR3 reads CAISDTGGRDTQYF. As DNA, the CDR3 is TGTGCCATCAGTGACACAGGGGGCCGGGATACGCAGTATTTT.

This clonotype has more than one count but fewer than ten. The genes are TRBV9 and TRBJ2-7; 7 bases are shared with TRBD2. The length of the CDR3 is 15 residues. The V and J ends lost 3 bases and 5 bases, in that order; junction bases with no gene match: 11. CDR1 SGDLS and CDR2 YYNGEE come from the germline V gene. The CDR3 bases are TGTGCCAGCAGCGGGGGGGGTAGCGGGTTTGACGAGCAGTACTTC. Its translation is CASSGGGSGFDEQYF. Full variable domain (missing parts from reference TRBV9 and TRBJ2-7): DSGVTQTPKHLITATGQRVTLRCSPRSGDLSVYWYQQSLDQGLQFLIQYYNGEERAKGNILERFSAQQFPDLHSELNLSSLELGDSALYFCASSGGGSGFDEQYFGPGTRLTVT.

This clonotype was detected only a few times. The CDR3 bases are TGTGCCAGCAGTGAAGCGCGGGGGAAAGGGGCAGATACGCAGTATTTT. Amino acid sequence: CASSEARGKGADTQYF. The V and J genes are TRBV2 and TRBJ2-3, with 7 bases fitting TRBD2. The CDR3 consists of 16 residues. V shed 0 bases and J 4 bases; nucleotides not matched to a gene: 7. From germline, CDR1 is SNHLY and CDR2 FYNNEI.

V is TRBV12-3 or TRBV12-4 and J is TRBJ1-2; TRBD1 matches at 8 bases. This CDR3 has 14 amino acids. With V trimmed by 6 bases and J by 8 bases, 11 bases remained unmatched. The CDR3 region has the DNA TGTGCCAGCAGCCCGAGCGGACAGGGAGGAGGCTACACCTTC. Its translation: CASSPSGQGGGYTF.

The chain recombines TRBV10-3 with TRBJ2-1, with TRBD2 matching over 13 bases. The CDR3 contains 15 residues. The V gene's germline CDR1 is ENHRY and CDR2 SYGVKD. Germline trimming cut 11 bases from V and 6 bases from J; bases unmatched to any gene: 10. The CDR3 is CAARGLAGSINEQFF. The CDR3 DNA reads as TGTGCCGCCCGGGGACTAGCGGGGTCGATCAATGAGCAGTTCTTC.

This rearrangement joins TRBV10-3 to TRBJ2-7, with D possibly matching TRBD1 (5 bases). This CDR3 comprises 13 residues. The germline gives CDR1 ENHRY, CDR2 SYGVKD. V lost 7 bases to trimming and J lost 0 bases, with 10 bases between them. CDR3 DNA sequence: TGTGCCATCACAGGGCCGCACTCCTACGAGCAGTACTTC. Translation: CAITGPHSYEQYF.

V is TRBV7-8 and J is TRBJ1-1; D remains unclear. The CDR3 totals 12 residues. Germline V gives CDR1 SGHVS, CDR2 FQNEAQ. The germline V and J ends were trimmed by 5 bases and 11 bases, with 15 bases remaining between them. The CDR3 sequence: CASSLNTKGAFF. In DNA form, the CDR3 reads TGTGCCAGCAGCCTCAACACAAAAGGGGCTTTCTTT.

Ten or more counts support this clonotype. The chain carries TRBV7-2 and TRBJ2-7; D is uncertain. The CDR3 extends over 15 amino acids. Trimming removed 1 base from V and 1 base from J, with 11 bases in between. Germline V gene data show CDR1 as SGHTA and CDR2 as FQGNSA. This CDR3 is CASSLVSTLSYEQYF. As DNA, the CDR3 is TGTGCCAGCAGCTTAGTATCGACTTTATCCTACGAGCAGTACTTC. The entire variable domain, with the rest obtained from reference TRBV7-2 and TRBJ2-7, is as follows: GAGVSQSPSNKVTEKGKDVELRCDPISGHTALYWYRQSLGQGLEFLIYFQGNSAPDKSGLPSDRFSAERTGGSVSTLTIQRTQQEDSAVYLCASSLVSTLSYEQYFGPGTRLTVT.

This clonotype was counted only a few times. The CDR3 DNA reads TGTGCCAGCAGTCGCGACAGGGCGTCAGGAGAGACCCAGTACTTC. Its protein is CASSRDRASGETQYF. This sequence joins TRBV2 and TRBJ2-5, with 7 bases aligning to TRBD1. Germline loops: CDR1 SNHLY, CDR2 FYNNEI. V lost 5 bases, J lost 4 bases, and 10 bases stayed unmatched. The CDR3 has 15 residues. Supplemented by reference TRBV2 and TRBJ2-5, the full variable domain reads EPEVTQTPSHQVTQMGQEVILRCVPISNHLYFYWYRQILGQKVEFLVSFYNNEISEKSEIFDDQFSVERPDGSNFTLKIRSTKLEDSAMYFCASSRDRASGETQYFGPGTRLLVL.

This rearrangement joins TRBV18 to TRBJ2-4; 7 bases agree with TRBD2. Germline V CDR1 and CDR2: KGHSH, LQKENI. Trimming removed 6 bases from V and 7 bases from J; junction bases left unmatched: 9. The CDR3 loop spans 14 amino acids. The CDR3 here is CASSPEGGANIQYF. The CDR3 nucleotides are TGTGCCAGCTCCCCCGAGGGAGGGGCGAACATTCAGTACTTC.

This clonotype was detected only a few times. J is TRBJ2-1 and V is TRBV9, with D maybe TRBD2 (7 bases). The CDR3 covers 15 residues. Germline CDR1 reads SGDLS; CDR2 reads YYNGEE. With 1 base removed from V and 9 bases from J, the gap between germline ends came to 17 bases. In DNA, the CDR3 is TGTGCCAGCAGCGTATATGGGGGGGCATCAGGTGAGCAGTTCTTC. It encodes CASSVYGGASGEQFF.

This clonotype was picked up a small number of times. The chain carries TRBV7-6 and TRBJ2-3; no clear D. V was pared by 4 bases and J by 6 bases, with 11 bases between. This CDR3 comprises 13 residues. Per germline, CDR1 SGHVS and CDR2 FNYEAQ. The CDR3 DNA is TGTGCCAGCAGCTCCCAGACGGCGGATACGCAGTATTTT. As protein: CASSSQTADTQYF.

This chain links TRBV5-8 with TRBJ2-7; TRBD2 matches 12 bases. CDR1 and CDR2 (germline): SGHTS, YDEGEE. V gave up 5 bases and J gave up 1 base; unmatched junction bases: 4. The CDR3 consists of 15 residues. The CDR3 sequence: CASRNLAGGSYEQYF. CDR3 sequence (DNA): TGTGCCAGCAGAAATCTAGCGGGGGGGTCCTACGAGCAGTACTTC.

The chain recombines TRBV9 with TRBJ2-7; 8 bases are shared with TRBD1. In germline, CDR1 is SGDLS, CDR2 YYNGEE. The CDR3 consists of 15 residues. V gave up 4 bases and J gave up 3 bases; unmatched junction bases: 9. The DNA of the CDR3 is TGTGCCAGCAGCCCTAACACCGGGACAGGCTACGAGCAGTACTTC. This translates into CASSPNTGTGYEQYF.

This clonotype was counted a few times. This chain joins TRBV20-1 and TRBJ2-7, with a weak D call TRBD1 (5 bases). The V end was cut by 4 bases, the J end by 6 bases, with 10 bases between. Looked up from germline, CDR1 is DFQATT and CDR2 is SNEGSKA (reference sequence). The CDR3 totals 11 residues. For the CDR3, the DNA is TGCAGTGCTACCAGGGTAGGCGAGCAGTACTTC. Translated, it gives CSATRVGEQYF.

A few counts support this clonotype. The chain carries TRBV10-3 and TRBJ2-2, with D possibly matching TRBD2 (6 bases). Germline values: CDR1 ENHRY, CDR2 SYGVKD. CDR3 size: 15 residues. The germline V and J ends were trimmed by 2 bases and 3 bases, with 10 bases remaining between them. The CDR3 DNA follows: TGTGCCATCAGTGAGACTTCGGGAGACACCGGGGAGCTGTTTTTT. Translation: CAISETSGDTGELFF.

This clonotype was seen a few times. This chain connects TRBV20-1 to TRBJ2-5; 8 bases match TRBD1. The CDR3 is 14 amino acids. Looked up from germline, CDR1 is DFQATT and CDR2 is SNEGSKA (reference sequence). The V segment lost 2 bases and the J segment 5 bases; nucleotides outside the gene matches: 7. CDR3 loop: CSARQGAMGETQYF. CDR3 nucleotide sequence: TGCAGTGCTAGACAGGGGGCGATGGGGGAGACCCAGTACTTC.

Written as DNA, the CDR3 is TGTGCCTGGAGTGGGGCTAACCCGGGGGGCGAGACCCAGTACTTC. It encodes CAWSGANPGGETQYF. The chain recombines TRBV30 with TRBJ2-5; D is possibly TRBD2 (7 bases). V shed 1 base and J shed 5 bases, with 17 bases lying between them. In germline, CDR1 is GTSNPN, CDR2 SVGIG (reference sequence). The CDR3 sequence is 15 residues long.

This clonotype turned up a few times. V and J are TRBV28 and TRBJ2-7, with a tentative D call TRBD2 (7 bases). The CDR3 sequence is 12 residues long. Germline V gene data show CDR1 as MDHEN and CDR2 as SYDVKM. The CDR3 sequence is CPLEGGFGEQYF. In nucleotides, the CDR3 is TGTCCTCTAGAGGGGGGGTTCGGCGAGCAGTACTTC.

This clonotype showed up many times. J is TRBJ2-1 and V is TRBV7-2; the D is unclear. Germline CDR1 reads SGHTA; CDR2 reads FQGNSA. The CDR3 extends over 15 amino acids. The V end was cut by 5 bases, the J end by 0 bases, with 11 bases between. The CDR3 is CASSEDRSSYNEQFF. The DNA for the CDR3 is TGTGCCAGCAGCGAGGATAGATCCTCCTACAATGAGCAGTTCTTC.

This clonotype appeared many times. CDR3 residues: CASSPRDYDNEQFF. The CDR3 coding sequence is TGTGCCAGCAGTCCACGGGACTACGACAATGAGCAGTTCTTC. This chain connects TRBV12-3 or TRBV12-4 to TRBJ2-1, with 7 bases identical to TRBD2. Losses at the gene ends were 5 bases for V and 5 bases for J; bases not matched to a gene: 6. The CDR3 consists of 14 residues.

The V call is TRBV5-5, the J call TRBJ1-6; the D is unclear. Trimming took off 0 bases at V and 9 bases at J, with 10 bases between the two ends. Germline CDR1 SGHKS, CDR2 YYEKEE (reference sequence). This CDR3 has 14 amino acids. The CDR3 spells CASSLEREGSPLHF. As DNA, the CDR3 is TGTGCCAGCAGCTTGGAAAGGGAGGGTTCACCCCTCCACTTT.

This clonotype occurred many times. This sequence joins TRBV7-3 and TRBJ1-1, with D hard to call. CDR3 length: 13 residues. The ends were cut back, 2 bases at V and 6 bases at J, with 10 bases in the middle. Germline V gene lookup returns CDR1 SGHTA and CDR2 FQGTGA. CDR3 coding DNA: TGTGCCAGCAGCTTAGGGGTTTTATCTGAAGCTTTCTTT. Protein sequence: CASSLGVLSEAFF.

This clonotype turned up a few times. The chain joins TRBV5-5 to TRBJ2-7, with D unclear. Germline V CDR1 and CDR2: SGHKS, YYEKEE (reference sequence). V lost 1 base to trimming and J lost 3 bases, with 5 bases between them. This CDR3 has 12 residues. This chain's CDR3 is CASSLFLYEQYF. CDR3 in DNA: TGTGCCAGCAGCTTGTTTCTCTACGAGCAGTACTTC.